Shown below are 15 T cell receptor beta chains from a single sample sequenced in a study of PD-L1 blockade in urothelial cancer. Time point denoted: peripheral blood 6 weeks after treatment start. Only in-frame clones appear in the TCRdb table, and some are missing; sequencing was by immunoSEQ multiplex PCR. Of tens of thousands of clones listed, 85% to 95% are singletons. The material was PBMCs, obtained around atezolizumab (anti-PD-L1) treatment. The receptors originated from a woman older than 75 with urothelial cancer.

The chain carries TRBV28 and TRBJ2-1, with a weak D call TRBD1 (6 bases). Germline assignment: CDR1 MDHEN and CDR2 SYDVKM. V lost 5 bases, J lost 5 bases, and 22 bases lay in between. The CDR3 length is 17 residues. The CDR3 sequence: CASSPGPGTPRNNEQFF. In DNA form, the CDR3 reads TGTGCCAGCAGTCCGGGTCCCGGGACACCGAGGAACAATGAGCAGTTCTTC.

CDR3 region: CSVTPGGADGELFF. CDR3 bases: TGCAGCGTAACGCCAGGGGGCGCAGACGGGGAGCTGTTTTTT. V and J are TRBV29-1 and TRBJ2-2, with TRBD1 identical over 8 bases. The V segment lost 6 bases and the J segment 7 bases; nucleotides outside the gene matches: 10. CDR3 size: 14 residues. Per the germline V gene, CDR1 is SQVTM and CDR2 is ANQGSEA.

The chain uses TRBV5-5 and TRBJ2-7; 12 bases are a match to TRBD2. The junction had 10 bases not matched to a gene; V was cut back by 4 bases and J by 5 bases. The length of the CDR3 is 16 residues. From germline, CDR1 is SGHKS and CDR2 YYEKEE (reference sequence). CDR3 DNA: TGTGCCAGCAGCCTCCGACTAGCGGGAGTGGCCCACGAGCAGTACTTC. It translates to CASSLRLAGVAHEQYF.

The V call is TRBV5-1, the J call TRBJ1-3; D is ambiguous. This CDR3 contains 15 residues. CDR1 and CDR2 from the germline V gene are SGHRS and YFSETQ. V was cut by 2 bases and J by 0 bases, with 9 bases left in between. DNA for the CDR3: TGCGCCAGCAGCTTAACGGGAAGCTCTGGAAACACCATATATTTT. Its protein is CASSLTGSSGNTIYF.

The rearrangement links TRBV7-2 to TRBJ2-7; maybe TRBD2 (6 bases). This CDR3 has 15 residues. V was pared by 7 bases and J by 0 bases, with 16 bases between. Germline CDR1 reads SGHTA; CDR2 reads FQGNSA. For the CDR3, the DNA is TGTGCCAGCATCGAGGGTGGACTAAGCTCCTACGAGCAGTACTTC. Translation gives CASIEGGLSSYEQYF.

This sequence joins TRBV27 and TRBJ1-2; 7 bases agree with TRBD1. V lost 9 bases, J lost 0 bases, and 4 bases stayed unmatched. Germline loops: CDR1 MNHEY, CDR2 SMNVEV (reference sequence). The CDR3 is 13 amino acids. CDR3 protein: CASGTASNYGYTF. CDR3 DNA: TGTGCCAGTGGGACAGCGTCTAACTATGGCTACACCTTC.

This chain uses TRBV7-2 with TRBJ2-7, with a weak D call TRBD2 (5 bases). Germline assignment: CDR1 SGHTA and CDR2 FQGNSA. Trimming stripped 2 bases from V and 6 bases from J, with 14 bases between. The CDR3 has 14 residues. CDR3 bases: TGTGCCAGCAGCTTAAAGATCCGGGAAGGCGAGCAGTACTTC. It encodes CASSLKIREGEQYF.

This chain joins TRBV11-3 and TRBJ2-1; D possibly corresponds to TRBD2 (6 bases). The CDR3 totals 13 residues. Looked up from germline, CDR1 is SGHNT and CDR2 is YENEEA. V lost 1 base, J lost 12 bases, and 13 bases lay in between. For the CDR3, the DNA is TGTGCCAGCAGCTTAGGGGGGGTTTTAAGGCAGTTCTTC. Its translation: CASSLGGVLRQFF.

CDR3 region: CASSGRTHGDIQYF. The CDR3 nucleotides read TGTGCCAGCAGTGGAAGGACTCATGGGGACATTCAGTACTTC. The rearrangement links TRBV25-1 to TRBJ2-4, with TRBD2 as a possible D gene (5 bases). The CDR3 runs to 14 residues. From germline, CDR1 is MGHDK and CDR2 SYGVNS. Between the trimmed V and J ends, which lost 4 bases and 8 bases, there was a span of 15 bases.

This clone was recorded a few times. V gene TRBV27 combines with J gene TRBJ2-6; TRBD1 is a possible D gene (5 bases). Trimming shortened V by 6 bases and J by 2 bases, and 11 bases separated the two germline ends. This CDR3 is built from 15 residues. CDR1 and CDR2 (germline): MNHEY, SMNVEV (reference sequence). In nucleotides, the CDR3 is TGTGCCAGCAGGCTCAGGGTGGCTGGGGCCAACGTCCTGACTTTC. Translating gives CASRLRVAGANVLTF.

This chain joins TRBV2 and TRBJ1-1; 8 bases are shared with TRBD1. The V and J ends lost 7 bases and 5 bases, in that order; junction bases with no gene match: 9. CDR1 is SNHLY, CDR2 FYNNEI, per germline. The CDR3 is 14 amino acids. The DNA for the CDR3 is TGTGCCAGCAACCTGGACAGGGCGATGACTGAAGCTTTCTTT. Residues: CASNLDRAMTEAFF.

This clone has a single count. The chain joins TRBV28 to TRBJ2-7, with TRBD2 matching over 13 bases. Germline V lookup: CDR1 MDHEN, CDR2 SYDVKM. The CDR3 contains 17 residues. With 7 bases clipped from V and 7 bases from J, the junction kept 16 bases outside the gene matches. Here the CDR3 reads CASNEQTGLAGVGEQYF. As DNA, the CDR3 is TGTGCCAGCAATGAACAAACCGGACTAGCGGGAGTTGGGGAGCAGTACTTC.

This clone came up once. This rearrangement joins TRBV11-2 to TRBJ2-7, with TRBD1 as a possible D gene (5 bases). V gave up 1 base and J gave up 6 bases, with 10 bases separating them. The V gene's germline CDR1 is SGHAT and CDR2 FQNNGV. This CDR3 comprises 13 residues. This CDR3 reads CASSLADRGEQYF. For the CDR3, the DNA is TGTGCCAGCAGCTTAGCTGATAGGGGCGAGCAGTACTTC.

V usage is TRBV28 and J usage is TRBJ1-2, with 9 bases identical to TRBD1. Germline loops: CDR1 MDHEN, CDR2 SYDVKM. The CDR3 has 15 amino acids. V trimming: 2 bases; J trimming: 5 bases; junction bases outside the gene matches: 6. In nucleotides, the CDR3 is TGTGCCAGCAGTTTAAATGCGGGACAGGGATATGGCTACACCTTC. It encodes CASSLNAGQGYGYTF.

The J gene is TRBJ2-7, the V gene TRBV28; 8 bases align to TRBD1. CDR1 and CDR2 from the germline V gene are MDHEN and SYDVKM. V was pared by 6 bases and J by 5 bases, with 9 bases of the junction left unmatched. The length of the CDR3 is 14 residues. The CDR3 DNA is TGTGCCAGCAGGAGACAGGGGATCCCCCACGAGCAGTACTTC. This gives the protein CASRRQGIPHEQYF.